The table lists the clone carrying this T cell receptor (beta chain) with a few counts. What it binds is not known. Stated time point: pre-sensitization, week 0. Treatment denoted: therapeutic diphenylcyclopropenone sensitization with weekly scalp DPC. What the library attached to individual cDNA molecules were unique molecular identifiers. TCRdb redid the calling of the RACE reads with MiXCR, one entry per CDR3 protein. The repertoire holds tens of thousands of distinct CDR3 sequences, with approximately 11% as singletons. Germline V gene sequence: CDR1 SQVTM, CDR2 ANQGSEA. Between the trimmed V and J ends, which lost 6 bases and 5 bases, there was a span of 10 bases. This CDR3 is 11 amino acids long. The entry originates in a study of human T cells and chemical hapten exposure. Broader study findings: Sensitization with DPC brought no change to TCRs above 1 in 1000 in frequency.

The clonotype comes from a woman in her forties with alopecia areata. Some clones in this sample may be carry-over from other donors' samples. This chain links TRBV29-1 with TRBJ1-1; D is uncertain. The sample in question was whole blood, obtained in connection with sensitization to the hapten diphenylcyclopropenone (DPC). The DNA for the CDR3 is TGCAGCGTCCGGGAGGTGACTGAAGCTTTCTTT. It translates to CSVREVTEAFF.